This TCR beta chain was sequenced during a study of T-cell memory formation after mild COVID-19. The V and J ends lost 2 bases and 2 bases respectively, with 15 bases between them. The germline V gene has CDR1 LGHDT and CDR2 YNNKEL (reference sequence). This CDR3 is built from 16 residues. TCRdb reprocessed the 5' RACE reads via MiXCR and lists one record per CDR3 protein. The data hold around 200,000 distinct CDR3 sequences, with about a fifth observed a single time. The sequencing sample was made of PBMCs or a T cell subset sorted from them (not recorded which). This clonotype originated in an adult woman who had mild COVID-19 (a few samples of this study predate the infection). Cell type and time point are not known. V and J are TRBV3-1 and TRBJ2-5; D perhaps matches TRBD2 (5 bases). In nucleotides, the CDR3 is TGTGCCAGCAGCCAACGTGATCTACTAGTACAAGAGACCCAGTACTTC. It specifies CASSQRDLLVQETQYF.